The TCR beta chain described here comes from a study of shared clonotypes between healthy human individuals. The study drew all its donors from Caucasian adults living in Nashville, Tennessee. Trimming shortened V by 5 bases and J by 4 bases, and 12 bases separated the two germline ends. In germline, CDR1 is SGHRS, CDR2 YFSETQ. The CDR3 has 14 residues. A remark on this clone: What it recognizes is unknown. The identical CDR3 is also encoded by other nucleotide sequences in the sample.

Here immunoSEQ multiplex PCR was the method, and the copy in TCRdb shows in-frame clones only, minus some. This table holds 2 million to 2.5 million clones, 85% to 95% found once. Findings of the study overall: The researchers took only blood, and tissue repertoires probably look different. Roughly 5% of naive CD4 clonotypes were shared across a handful of donors.

This receptor was identified in a man between 18 and 35 years old in good health. Some clones in this sample may be carry-over from other donors' samples. The V gene is TRBV5-1, the J gene TRBJ1-4; D perhaps matches TRBD1 (6 bases). The sequenced sample consisted of naive CD4+ T cells from PBMCs. Described subset: CD45RA+ positively selected. The CDR3 DNA reads TGCGCCAGCAGGCTGACAGGAGATAATGAAAAACTGTTTTTT. The encoded protein is CASRLTGDNEKLFF. Full variable domain (outside the CDR3, taken from reference TRBV5-1 and TRBJ1-4): KAGVTQTPRYLIKTRGQQVTLSCSPISGHRSVSWYQQTPGQGLQFLFEYFSETQRNKGNFPGRFSGRQFSNSRSEMNVSTLELGDSALYLCASRLTGDNEKLFFGSGTQLSVL.